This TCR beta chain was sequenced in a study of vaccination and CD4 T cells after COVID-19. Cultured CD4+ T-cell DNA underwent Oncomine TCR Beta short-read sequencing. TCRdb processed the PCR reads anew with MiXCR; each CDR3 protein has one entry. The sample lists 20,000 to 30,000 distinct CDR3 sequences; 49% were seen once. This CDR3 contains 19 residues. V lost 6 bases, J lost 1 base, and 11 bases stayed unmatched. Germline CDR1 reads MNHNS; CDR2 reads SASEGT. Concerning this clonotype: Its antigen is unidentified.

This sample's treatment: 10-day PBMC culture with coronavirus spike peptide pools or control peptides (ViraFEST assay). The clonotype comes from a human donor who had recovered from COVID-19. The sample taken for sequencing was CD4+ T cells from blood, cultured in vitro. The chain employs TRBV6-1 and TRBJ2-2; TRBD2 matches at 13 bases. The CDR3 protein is CASSPEGTSGARNTGELFF. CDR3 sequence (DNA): TGTGCCAGCAGCCCCGAGGGGACTAGCGGGGCCCGGAACACCGGGGAGCTGTTTTTT.